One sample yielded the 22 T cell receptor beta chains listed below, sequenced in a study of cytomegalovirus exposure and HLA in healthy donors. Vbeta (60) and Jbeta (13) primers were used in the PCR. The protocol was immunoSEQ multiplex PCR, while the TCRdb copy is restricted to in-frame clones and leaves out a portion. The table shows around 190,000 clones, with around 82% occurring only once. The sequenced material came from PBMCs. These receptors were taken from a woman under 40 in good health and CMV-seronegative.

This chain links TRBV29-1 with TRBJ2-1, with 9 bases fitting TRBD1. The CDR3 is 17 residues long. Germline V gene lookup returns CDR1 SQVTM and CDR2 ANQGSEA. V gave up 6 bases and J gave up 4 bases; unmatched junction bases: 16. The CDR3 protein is CSVSRDRVFTRYNEQFF. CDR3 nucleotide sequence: TGCAGCGTATCCCGGGACAGGGTATTCACGAGGTACAATGAGCAGTTCTTC.

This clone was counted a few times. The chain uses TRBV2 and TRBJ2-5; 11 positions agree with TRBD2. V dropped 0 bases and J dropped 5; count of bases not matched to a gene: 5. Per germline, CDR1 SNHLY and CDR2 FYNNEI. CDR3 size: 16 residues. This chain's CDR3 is CASSEALIAGGETQYF. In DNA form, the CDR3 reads TGTGCCAGCAGTGAAGCGCTAATAGCGGGGGGGGAGACCCAGTACTTC.

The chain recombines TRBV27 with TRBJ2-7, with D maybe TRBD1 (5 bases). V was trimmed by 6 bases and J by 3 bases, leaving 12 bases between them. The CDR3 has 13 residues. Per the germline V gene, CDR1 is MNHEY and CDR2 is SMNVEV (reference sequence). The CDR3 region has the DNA TGTGCCAGCAGCCTAGGGGCCCACTACGAGCAGTACTTC. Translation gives CASSLGAHYEQYF.

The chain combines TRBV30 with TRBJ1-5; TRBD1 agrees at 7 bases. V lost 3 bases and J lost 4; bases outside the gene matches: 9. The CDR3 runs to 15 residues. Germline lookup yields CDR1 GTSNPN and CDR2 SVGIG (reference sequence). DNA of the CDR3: TGTGCCTGGAGACGCCGGGACAGCGCGAATCAGCCCCAGCATTTT. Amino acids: CAWRRRDSANQPQHF.

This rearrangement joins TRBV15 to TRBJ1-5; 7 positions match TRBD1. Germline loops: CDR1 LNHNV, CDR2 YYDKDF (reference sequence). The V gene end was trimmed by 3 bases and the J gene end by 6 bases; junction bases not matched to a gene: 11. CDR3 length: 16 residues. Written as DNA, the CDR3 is TGTGCCACCAGCAGTTTCCCGTCCAGGGGGTTTCAGCCCCAGCATTTT. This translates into CATSSFPSRGFQPQHF. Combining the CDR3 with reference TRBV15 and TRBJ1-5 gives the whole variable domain DAMVIQNPRYQVTQFGKPVTLSCSQTLNHNVMYWYQQKSSQAPKLLFHYYDKDFNNEADTPDNFQSRRPNTSFCFLDIRSPGLGDTAMYLCATSSFPSRGFQPQHFGDGTRLSIL.

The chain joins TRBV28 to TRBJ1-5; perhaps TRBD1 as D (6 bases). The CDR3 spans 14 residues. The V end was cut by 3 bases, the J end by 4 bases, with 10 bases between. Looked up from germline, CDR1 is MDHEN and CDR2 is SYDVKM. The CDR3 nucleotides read TGTGCCAGCAGTTTCGGCAGGGGAAATCAGCCCCAGCATTTT. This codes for CASSFGRGNQPQHF.

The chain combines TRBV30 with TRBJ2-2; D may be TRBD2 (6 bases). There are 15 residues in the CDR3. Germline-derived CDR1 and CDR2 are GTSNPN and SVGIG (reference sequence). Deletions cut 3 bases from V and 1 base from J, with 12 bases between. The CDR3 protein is CAWSRGGGNTGELFF. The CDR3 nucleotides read TGTGCCTGGAGCCGTGGGGGAGGGAACACCGGGGAGCTGTTTTTT.

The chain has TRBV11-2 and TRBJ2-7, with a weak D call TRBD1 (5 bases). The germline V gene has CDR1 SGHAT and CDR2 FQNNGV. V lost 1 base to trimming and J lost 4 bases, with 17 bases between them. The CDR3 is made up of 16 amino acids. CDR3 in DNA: TGTGCCAGCAGCTTAGTACGGGTTAGGGGTGGATACGAGCAGTACTTC. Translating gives CASSLVRVRGGYEQYF.

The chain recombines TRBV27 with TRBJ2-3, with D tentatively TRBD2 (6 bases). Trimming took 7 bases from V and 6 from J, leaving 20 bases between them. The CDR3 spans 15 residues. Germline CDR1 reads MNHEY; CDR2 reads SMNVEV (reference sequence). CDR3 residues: CASNFRQPAGDTQYF. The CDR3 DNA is TGTGCCAGCAATTTCAGGCAGCCCGCGGGGGATACGCAGTATTTT.

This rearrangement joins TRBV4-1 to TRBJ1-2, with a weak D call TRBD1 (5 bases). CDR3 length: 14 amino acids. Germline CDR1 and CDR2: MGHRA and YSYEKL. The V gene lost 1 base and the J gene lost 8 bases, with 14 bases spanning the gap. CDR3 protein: CASSQAREPYGYTF. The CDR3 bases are TGCGCCAGCAGCCAAGCCAGGGAACCATACGGCTACACCTTC.

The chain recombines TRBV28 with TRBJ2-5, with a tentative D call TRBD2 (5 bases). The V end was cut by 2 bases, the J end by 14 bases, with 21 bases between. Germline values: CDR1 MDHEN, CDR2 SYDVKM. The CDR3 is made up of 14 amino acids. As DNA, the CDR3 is TGTGCCAGCAGTTTAAATCGGGGAGCCAGCCGGGGTTACTTC. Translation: CASSLNRGASRGYF. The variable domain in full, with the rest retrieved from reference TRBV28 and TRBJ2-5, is DVKVTQSSRYLVKRTGEKVFLECVQDMDHENMFWYRQDPGLGLRLIYFSYDVKMKEKGDIPEGYSVSREKKERFSLILESASTNQTSMYLCASSLNRGASRGYFGPGTRLLVL.

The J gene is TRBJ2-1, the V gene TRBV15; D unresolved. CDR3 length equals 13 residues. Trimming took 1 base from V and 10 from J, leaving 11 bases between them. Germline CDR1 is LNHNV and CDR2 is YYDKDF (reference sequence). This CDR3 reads CATSRVRGSEQFF. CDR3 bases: TGTGCCACCAGCAGAGTACGCGGATCAGAGCAGTTCTTC.

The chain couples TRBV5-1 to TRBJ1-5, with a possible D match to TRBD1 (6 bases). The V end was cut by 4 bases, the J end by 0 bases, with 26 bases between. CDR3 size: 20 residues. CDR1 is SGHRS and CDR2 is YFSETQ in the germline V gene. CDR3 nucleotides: TGCGCCAGCAGCCACGTTGTGGGGGGGCGAGGTTCCGATAGCAATCAGCCCCAGCATTTT. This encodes CASSHVVGGRGSDSNQPQHF.

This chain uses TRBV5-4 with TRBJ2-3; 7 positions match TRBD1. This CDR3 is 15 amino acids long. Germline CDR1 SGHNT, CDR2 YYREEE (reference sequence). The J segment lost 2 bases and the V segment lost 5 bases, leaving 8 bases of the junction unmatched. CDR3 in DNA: TGTGCCAGCAGGAAACAGGGGTCCTACACAGATACGCAGTATTTT. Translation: CASRKQGSYTDTQYF.

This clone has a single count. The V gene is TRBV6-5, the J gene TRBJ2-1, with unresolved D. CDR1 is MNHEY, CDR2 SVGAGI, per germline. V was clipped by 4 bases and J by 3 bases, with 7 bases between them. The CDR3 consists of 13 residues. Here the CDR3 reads CASSFPGYNEQFF. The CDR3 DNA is TGTGCCAGCAGTTTCCCCGGCTACAATGAGCAGTTCTTC.

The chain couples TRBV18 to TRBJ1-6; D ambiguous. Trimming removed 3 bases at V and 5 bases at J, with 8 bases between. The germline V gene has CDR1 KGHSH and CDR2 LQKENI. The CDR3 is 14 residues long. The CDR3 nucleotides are TGTGCCAGCTCACCCAACCAGAATAATTCACCCCTCCACTTT. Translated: CASSPNQNNSPLHF.

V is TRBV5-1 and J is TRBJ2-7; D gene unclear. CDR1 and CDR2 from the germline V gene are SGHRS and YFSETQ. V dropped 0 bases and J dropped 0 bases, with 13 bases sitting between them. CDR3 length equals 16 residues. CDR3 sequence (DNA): TGCGCCAGCAGCTTGGACGGCGGCCCGAGCTCCTACGAGCAGTACTTC. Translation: CASSLDGGPSSYEQYF.

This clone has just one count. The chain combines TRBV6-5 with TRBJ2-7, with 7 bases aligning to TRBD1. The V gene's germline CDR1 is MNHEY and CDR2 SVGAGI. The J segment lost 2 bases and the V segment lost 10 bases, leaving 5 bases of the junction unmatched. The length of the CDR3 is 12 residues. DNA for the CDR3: TGTGCCACGACGACAGGGCCCTACGAGCAGTACTTC. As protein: CATTTGPYEQYF.

CDR3 in amino acids: CASRTLGLAGGPGSYNEQFF. The CDR3 bases are TGTGCCAGCAGGACCCTGGGACTAGCGGGAGGGCCAGGCTCCTACAATGAGCAGTTCTTC. The chain is built from TRBV28 and TRBJ2-1; 16 positions match TRBD2. The CDR3 totals 20 residues. CDR1 is MDHEN, CDR2 SYDVKM, per germline. The V and J ends lost 6 bases and 0 bases, in that order; junction bases with no gene match: 11.

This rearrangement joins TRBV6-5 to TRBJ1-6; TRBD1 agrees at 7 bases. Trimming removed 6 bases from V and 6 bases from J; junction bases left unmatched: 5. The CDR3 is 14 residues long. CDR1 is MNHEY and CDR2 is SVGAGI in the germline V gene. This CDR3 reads CASSFRDSNSPLHF. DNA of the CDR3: TGTGCCAGCAGCTTCCGGGACAGTAATTCACCCCTCCACTTT.

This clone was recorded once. Written as DNA, the CDR3 is TGTGCCAGCAGCCAAACAGATACGCAGTATTTT. Translation gives CASSQTDTQYF. The rearrangement joins TRBV2 to TRBJ2-3, with D unresolved. The length of the CDR3 is 11 residues. Germline V CDR1 and CDR2: SNHLY, FYNNEI. Trimming shortened V by 6 bases and J by 3 bases, and 4 bases separated the two germline ends.

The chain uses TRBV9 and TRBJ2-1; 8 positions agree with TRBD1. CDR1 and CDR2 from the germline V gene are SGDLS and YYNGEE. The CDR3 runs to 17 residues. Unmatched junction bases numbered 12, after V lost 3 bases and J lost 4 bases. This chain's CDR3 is CASSAGTGGLRYNEQFF. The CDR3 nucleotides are TGTGCCAGCAGCGCCGGGACAGGCGGACTTAGATACAATGAGCAGTTCTTC.